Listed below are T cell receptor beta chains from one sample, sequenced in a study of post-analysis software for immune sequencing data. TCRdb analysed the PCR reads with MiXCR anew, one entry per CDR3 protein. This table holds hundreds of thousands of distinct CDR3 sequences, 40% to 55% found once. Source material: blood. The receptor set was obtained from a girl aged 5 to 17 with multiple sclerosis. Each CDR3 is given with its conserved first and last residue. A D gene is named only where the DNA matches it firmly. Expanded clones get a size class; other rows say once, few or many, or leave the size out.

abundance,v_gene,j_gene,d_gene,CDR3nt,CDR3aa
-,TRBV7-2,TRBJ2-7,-,TGTGCCAGCAGCTCCTACCCCCTAGGTGAGCAGTACTTC,CASSSYPLGEQYF
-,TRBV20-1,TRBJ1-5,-,TGCAGTGCCACCGGGGGGGAACCCCAGCCCCAGCATTTT,CSATGGEPQPQHF
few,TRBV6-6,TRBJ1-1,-,TGTGCCAGCATCCTCACGGGATTTGAAGCTTTCTTT,CASILTGFEAFF
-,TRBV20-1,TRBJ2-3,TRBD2,TGCAGTGCCCATGTAGCGGGGATAGATACGCAGTATTTT,CSAHVAGIDTQYF
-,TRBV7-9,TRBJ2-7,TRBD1,TGTGCCAGCAGCTTAGGAAACTACCGGGCAGGGGGCTCCTACGAGCAGTACTTC,CASSLGNYRAGGSYEQYF
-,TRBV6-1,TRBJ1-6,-,TGTGCCAGCAGTGAAGTGGGAGGGAGCTCCTATAATTCACCCCTCCACTTT,CASSEVGGSSYNSPLHF
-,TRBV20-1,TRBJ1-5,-,TGCAGTGCTCAGGGACAATGGTCTCAGCCCCAGCATTTT,CSAQGQWSQPQHF
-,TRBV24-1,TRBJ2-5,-,TGTGCCACCAGTGAAAACAGGGCCCGGGAGACCCAGTACTTC,CATSENRARETQYF
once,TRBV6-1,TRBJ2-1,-,TGTGCCAGCACCCCCGGAGCGGGTTCCTACAATGAGCAGTTCTTC,CASTPGAGSYNEQFF
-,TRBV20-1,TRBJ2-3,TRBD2,TGCAGTGCTGCAAGTCTAGCGGGTCCCACAGATACGCAGTATTTT,CSAASLAGPTDTQYF
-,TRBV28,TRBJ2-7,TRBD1,TGTGCCAGCTGTGGGGCCCTCGGACAGGGGGCCTACGAGCAGTACTTC,CASCGALGQGAYEQYF
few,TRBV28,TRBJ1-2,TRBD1,TGTGCCAGCAGTCTCTTCAGGGGGAGAAACTATGGCTGCACCTTC,CASSLFRGRNYGCTF
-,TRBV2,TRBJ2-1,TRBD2,TGTGCCAGCAGCGTGGGACTACAATACAATGGGCAGTTCTTC,CASSVGLQYNGQFF
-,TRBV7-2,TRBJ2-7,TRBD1,TGTGCCAGCAGCCCCGGACAGGGTCGCCACGAGCAGTACTTC,CASSPGQGRHEQYF
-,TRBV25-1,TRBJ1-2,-,TGTGCCAGCAGTGTTGGTGGTGGCTACACCTTC,CASSVGGGYTF
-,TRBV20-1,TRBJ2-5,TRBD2,TGCAGTGCCTTCCCCCGGGGACTAGCTGTTGAGACCCAGTACTTC,CSAFPRGLAVETQYF
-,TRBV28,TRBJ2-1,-,TGTGCCAGCAGTTTAGGGACCCTAATTTCCTACAATGAGCAGTTCTTC,CASSLGTLISYNEQFF
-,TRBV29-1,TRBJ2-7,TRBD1,TGCAGCGTTGTGATGGGGACAGTGACCTACGAGCAGTACTTC,CSVVMGTVTYEQYF
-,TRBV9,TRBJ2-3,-,TGTGCCAGCAACGGACCAATCACAGATACGCAGTATTTT,CASNGPITDTQYF
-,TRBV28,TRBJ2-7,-,TGTGCCAGCATAGGGACCTACTACGAGCAGTACTTC,CASIGTYYEQYF
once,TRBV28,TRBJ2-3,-,TGTGCCGGCTTGTACAGGAGGACTAGCACAGATACGCAGTATTTT,CAGLYRRTSTDTQYF
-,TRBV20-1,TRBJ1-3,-,TGCAGTGCTGCTCCCTTTGACGGATCTGGAAACACCATATATTTT,CSAAPFDGSGNTIYF
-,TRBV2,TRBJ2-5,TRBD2,TGTGCCAGCAGACGGACTAGTAATCAAGAGACCCAGTACTTC,CASRRTSNQETQYF
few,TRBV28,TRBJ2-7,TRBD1,TGTGCCAGCAGTTTAGCCAGGACAGGGGGAGGCTACGAGCAGTACTTC,CASSLARTGGGYEQYF
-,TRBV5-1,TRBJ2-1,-,TGCGCCAGCAGCTTGGCCATGGGCAGGGCCTACAATGAGCAGTTCTTC,CASSLAMGRAYNEQFF
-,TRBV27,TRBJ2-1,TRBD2,TGTGCCAGCGGAAAACCCGGGACTAGCGGGAATGAGCAGTTCTTC,CASGKPGTSGNEQFF
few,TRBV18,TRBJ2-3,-,TGTGCCAGCTCACCACCAGGTTCAGATACGCAGTATTTT,CASSPPGSDTQYF
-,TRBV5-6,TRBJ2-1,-,TGTGCCACTCTTTCCTTGGACAGTCACAATGAGCAGTTCTTC,CATLSLDSHNEQFF
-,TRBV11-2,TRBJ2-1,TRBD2,TGTGCCAGCAGCTTATCTAGCGGGGCTTTCTCCTACAATGAGCAGTTCTTC,CASSLSSGAFSYNEQFF
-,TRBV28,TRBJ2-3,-,TGTGCCAGCAGCCAAGCTAGTATCCGAGATACGCAGTATTTT,CASSQASIRDTQYF
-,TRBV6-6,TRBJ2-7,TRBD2,TGTGCCAGCAGTTCCCTAGGGACTAGCGGACCAACCTACGAGCAGTACTTC,CASSSLGTSGPTYEQYF
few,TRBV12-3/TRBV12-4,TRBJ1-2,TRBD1,TGTGCCAGCAGTCCCCGGGACAGGGGAGGTCCTGACTATGGCTACACCTTC,CASSPRDRGGPDYGYTF
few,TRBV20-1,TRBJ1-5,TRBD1,TGCAGTGCTGAGGGGGCCCGAAATCAGCCCCAGCATTTT,CSAEGARNQPQHF
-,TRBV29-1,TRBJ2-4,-,TGCAGCGTTGAGGTACAGGGCAGCATTCAGTACTTC,CSVEVQGSIQYF
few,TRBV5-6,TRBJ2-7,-,TGTGCCAGCAGCACAATTGGGACATCGGGACGCGAGCAGTACTTC,CASSTIGTSGREQYF
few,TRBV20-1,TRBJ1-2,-,TGCAGTGCTGGGAAGCTTAATTATGGGCTTGGCAGGGGAATCTATGGCTACACCTTC,CSAGKLNYGLGRGIYGYTF
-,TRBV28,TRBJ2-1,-,TGTGCCAGCAGTTTTTTTTCCAGCGCGAATGAGCAGTTCTTC,CASSFFSSANEQFF
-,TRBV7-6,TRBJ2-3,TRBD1,TGTGCCAGCAGCTCCCCCAGGACAGGGGTCGATACGCAGTATTTT,CASSSPRTGVDTQYF
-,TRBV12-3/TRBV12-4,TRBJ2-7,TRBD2,TGTGCCAGCAGTTCGACTAGCGGGGGTTGGTACGAGCAGTACTTC,CASSSTSGGWYEQYF
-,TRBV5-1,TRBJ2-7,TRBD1,TGCGCCAGCAGCTTGGAGGGGGCCCACGAGCAGTACTTC,CASSLEGAHEQYF
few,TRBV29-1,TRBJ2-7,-,TGCAGCGTTGAAGGGGAAACAGGCTCCTACGAGCAGTACTTC,CSVEGETGSYEQYF
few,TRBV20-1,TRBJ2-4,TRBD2,TGCAGTGCTAGAGACGGGAGGGCAGACATTCAGTACTTC,CSARDGRADIQYF
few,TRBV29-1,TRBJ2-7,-,TGCAGCGGTCGATGGGGGTACGAGCAGTACTTC,CSGRWGYEQYF
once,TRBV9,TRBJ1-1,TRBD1,TGTGCCAGCAGCGTAGGATACCGGGACAGGGGGGTGAACACTGAAGCTTTCTTT,CASSVGYRDRGVNTEAFF
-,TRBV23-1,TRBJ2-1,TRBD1,TGCGCCAGCAGTCCTCGGGACAGGGGGGGTGAGCAGTTCTTC,CASSPRDRGGEQFF
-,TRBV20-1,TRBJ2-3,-,TGCAGTGCTAGACTAGCGAACACAGATACGCAGTATTTT,CSARLANTDTQYF
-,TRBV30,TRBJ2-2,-,TGTGCCTGGACCAACCTGTGGGGCGGGGAGCTGTTTTTT,CAWTNLWGGELFF
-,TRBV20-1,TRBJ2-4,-,TGCAGTGCTAGAGATAGGACCGGCGGAAACATTCAGTACTTC,CSARDRTGGNIQYF
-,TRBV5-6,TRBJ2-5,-,TGTGCCAGCAGCTGGGGGCCCGGGGCCGCAAATGGAGAGACCCAGTACTTC,CASSWGPGAANGETQYF
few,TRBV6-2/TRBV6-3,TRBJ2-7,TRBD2,TGTGCCAGCAGTTACTCGGGACTAGCGGACTACGAGCAGTACTTC,CASSYSGLADYEQYF